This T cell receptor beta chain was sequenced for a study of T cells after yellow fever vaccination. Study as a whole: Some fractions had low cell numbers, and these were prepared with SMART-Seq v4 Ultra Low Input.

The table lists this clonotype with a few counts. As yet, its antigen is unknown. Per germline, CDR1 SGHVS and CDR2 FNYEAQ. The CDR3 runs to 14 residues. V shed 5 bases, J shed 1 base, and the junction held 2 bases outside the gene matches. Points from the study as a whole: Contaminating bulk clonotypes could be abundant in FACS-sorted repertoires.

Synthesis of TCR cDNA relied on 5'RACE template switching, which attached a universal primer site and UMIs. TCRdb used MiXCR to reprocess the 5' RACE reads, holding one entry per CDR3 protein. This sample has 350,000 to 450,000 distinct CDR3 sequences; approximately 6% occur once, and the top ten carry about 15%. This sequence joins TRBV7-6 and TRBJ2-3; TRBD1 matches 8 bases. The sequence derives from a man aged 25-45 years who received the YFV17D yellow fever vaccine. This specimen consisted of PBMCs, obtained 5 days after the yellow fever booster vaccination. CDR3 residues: CASSQTGGTDTQYF. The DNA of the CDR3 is TGTGCCAGCAGCCAGACAGGGGGCACAGATACGCAGTATTTT. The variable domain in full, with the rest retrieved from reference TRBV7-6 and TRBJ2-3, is GAGVSQSPRYKVTKRGQDVALRCDPISGHVSLYWYRQALGQGPEFLTYFNYEAQQDKSGLPNDRFSAERPEGSISTLTIQRTEQRDSAMYRCASSQTGGTDTQYFGPGTRLTVL.